Listed here are 3 T cell receptor beta chains from one sample, sequenced in a study of PD-1 blockade in mismatch repair-deficient tumors. Sequencing was performed with immunoSEQ multiplex PCR; in TCRdb, only in-frame clones are kept and a portion is missing. The sample lists about 38,000 clones, about 85% occurring once. The sample here was peripheral blood, taken roughly 76 weeks after starting pembrolizumab. All receptors derive from an adult with mismatch repair-deficient cancer.

The rearrangement links TRBV4-2 to TRBJ2-7; D tentatively fits TRBD1 or TRBD2 (6 bases each). Looked up from germline, CDR1 is LGHNA and CDR2 is YNFKEQ. Trimming pared 4 bases from V and 8 bases from J, leaving 21 bases between. CDR3 length: 15 amino acids. The CDR3 here is CASSRPGASDRKQYF. CDR3 nucleotide sequence: TGTGCCAGCAGCCGACCGGGGGCTAGCGACAGAAAGCAGTACTTC.

This clone was counted between two and nine times. The V call is TRBV30, the J call TRBJ1-5; D remains ambiguous. The V gene lost 2 bases and the J gene lost 7 bases, with 12 bases spanning the gap. Germline V gene sequence: CDR1 GTSNPN, CDR2 SVGIG (reference sequence). The CDR3 has 13 amino acids. CDR3 in amino acids: CAWSRGLDQPQHF. CDR3 sequence (DNA): TGTGCCTGGAGTCGAGGTCTCGACCAGCCCCAGCATTTT.

V is TRBV10-3 and J is TRBJ2-2; no reliable D call. Germline V gene data show CDR1 as ENHRY and CDR2 as SYGVKD. Trimming shortened V by 10 bases and J by 2 bases, and 20 bases separated the two germline ends. The CDR3 spans 16 residues. CDR3 loop: CATLNPTLANTGELFF. Here the CDR3 DNA reads TGTGCCACCTTAAATCCAACTCTTGCTAACACCGGGGAGCTGTTTTTT.